This T cell receptor beta chain is from a study of early T cells in non-severe SARS-CoV-2 infection. The CDR3 has 14 residues. The V and J ends lost 11 bases and 1 base, in that order; junction bases with no gene match: 7. The germline CDR1 and CDR2 sequences are MNHNY and SVGAGI (reference sequence). This clonotype was seen at least ten times. Unique molecular identifier tags were affixed to discrete cDNA molecules. TCRdb re-called the 5' RACE reads with MiXCR, one entry per CDR3 protein. The table records fewer than 25,000 distinct CDR3 sequences, roughly 4.3% of them present only once. Sequencing input: whole blood. This TCR came from an adult who was a healthcare worker with PCR-confirmed SARS-CoV-2 infection or an uninfected control (not recorded which). The chain joins TRBV6-6 to TRBJ2-7; 11 positions agree with TRBD1. The CDR3 sequence is CAATGQGVSYEQYF. The CDR3 bases are TGTGCCGCTACGGGACAGGGGGTATCCTACGAGCAGTACTTC.